The 10 T cell receptor beta chains below all came from one sample that was sequenced in a study of regulatory T cells in long-lasting Graves disease. Sequencing libraries for TCR beta were prepared with iRepertoire HTBI primers and Arm-PCR of CDR3 regions. TCRdb redid the calling of the multiplex PCR reads with MiXCR, one entry per CDR3 protein. The table includes about 200,000 distinct CDR3 sequences, around 20% detected once. Time point denoted: newly diagnosed GD, antithyroid drugs for less than 3 months. Making the TCR library involved RNA that had been extracted from PBMCs. The source material was peripheral blood mononuclear cells (PBMCs), sampled at new diagnosis, from a patient treated with antithyroid drugs. The receptors shown here come from a female donor with Graves disease.

Regarding this clonotype: A much larger clone lies one base from this, so it may be a read error. This chain joins TRBV3-1 and TRBJ2-7, with TRBD2 as a possible D gene (6 bases). This CDR3 spans 13 amino acids. Germline CDR1 LGHDT, CDR2 YNNKEL (reference sequence). Between the trimmed V and J ends, which lost 5 bases and 2 bases, there was a span of 10 bases. The CDR3 DNA follows: TGTGCCAGCAGCTCGGACTACCCCTACGAGCAGTACTTC. Its protein is CASSSDYPYEQYF.

The rearrangement joins TRBV11-1 to TRBJ2-1, with D perhaps TRBD1 (5 bases). This CDR3 comprises 14 residues. Germline CDR1 SGHAT, CDR2 FQDESV (reference sequence). Trimming stripped 0 bases from V and 4 bases from J, with 7 bases between. Here the CDR3 DNA reads TGTGCCAGCAGCTTAGCTCAGGGATACAATGAGCAGTTCTTC. As protein: CASSLAQGYNEQFF.

This clonotype was seen ten or more times. The chain uses TRBV20-1 and TRBJ2-5, with a tentative D call TRBD2 (6 bases). The V end lost 1 base, the J end lost 5 bases, and 17 bases lay between the germline ends. This CDR3 has 15 amino acids. The germline gives CDR1 DFQATT, CDR2 SNEGSKA (reference sequence). CDR3 region: CSARADLGGGETQYF. The CDR3 coding sequence is TGCAGTGCTAGAGCTGATTTGGGGGGTGGCGAGACCCAGTACTTC.

V is TRBV19 and J is TRBJ1-2, with 8 positions matching TRBD1. The V gene's germline CDR1 is LNHDA and CDR2 SQIVND (reference sequence). V gave up 0 bases and J gave up 4 bases; unmatched junction bases: 7. The CDR3 is 16 amino acids. Written as DNA, the CDR3 is TGTGCCAGTAGTATAGATCGTTCAGGGGGCAGCTATGGCTACACCTTC. Its translation: CASSIDRSGGSYGYTF.

This clonotype came up a few times. In DNA, the CDR3 is TGTGCCAGCTCACCACGATCCCCGCTACGGGAGAGCTACGAGCAGTACTTC. It specifies CASSPRSPLRESYEQYF. The chain joins TRBV18 to TRBJ2-7; D is possibly TRBD2 (6 bases). Trimming pared 1 base from V and 3 bases from J, leaving 19 bases between. Germline loops: CDR1 KGHSH, CDR2 LQKENI. The CDR3 is 17 residues long.

This clonotype was counted at least ten times. V is TRBV11-2 and J is TRBJ2-2; possibly TRBD1 or TRBD2 for D (5 bases each). The CDR3 has 16 residues. The germline CDR1 and CDR2 sequences are SGHAT and FQNNGV. With 5 bases removed from V and 5 bases from J, the gap between germline ends came to 18 bases. CDR3 protein: CASSVPGRGWTGELFF. The DNA of the CDR3 is TGTGCCAGCAGCGTGCCGGGGCGAGGGTGGACCGGGGAGCTGTTTTTT.

This clonotype was seen only a few times. A read error may explain this, as a much larger clone is one base away. V usage is TRBV6-1 and J usage is TRBJ2-1; D not resolved. Deletions cut 6 bases from V and 3 bases from J, with 15 bases between. From germline, CDR1 is MNHNS and CDR2 SASEGT. The CDR3 loop spans 15 amino acids. The CDR3 DNA follows: TGTGCCAGCAGGAATCCGGAACTTGTCTACAATGAGCAGTTCTTC. This encodes CASRNPELVYNEQFF.

V gene TRBV7-2 combines with J gene TRBJ2-5; the match to TRBD2 covers 9 bases. Unmatched junction bases numbered 16, after V lost 3 bases and J lost 5 bases. CDR1 is SGHTA and CDR2 is FQGNSA in the germline V gene. There are 18 residues in the CDR3. CDR3 coding DNA: TGTGCCAGCAGCTTGGGTTTGGGCGGGAGGGCCCGGGGGGAGACCCAGTACTTC. Translation gives CASSLGLGGRARGETQYF.

Note on this clonotype: A clone one base away is much larger, so this may be a read error. The chain uses TRBV10-2 and TRBJ1-1; TRBD1 aligns across 7 bases. The CDR3 is 14 residues long. Germline V gene lookup returns CDR1 WSHSY and CDR2 SAAADI. After removal of 7 bases from V and 3 bases from J, the junction contained 8 bases not matched to a gene. The CDR3 DNA reads as TGCGCCAGCAAAAGGGACAGACGGGACACTGAAGCTTTCTTT. It specifies CASKRDRRDTEAFF.

The chain employs TRBV6-5 and TRBJ1-3; D is undetermined. V lost 0 bases and J 4 bases, leaving 7 bases between the germline ends. The CDR3 length is 14 residues. CDR1 and CDR2 (germline): MNHEY, SVGAGI. CDR3 region: CASSYSKRGNTIYF. The CDR3 DNA reads as TGTGCCAGCAGTTACTCGAAGCGCGGAAACACCATATATTTT.